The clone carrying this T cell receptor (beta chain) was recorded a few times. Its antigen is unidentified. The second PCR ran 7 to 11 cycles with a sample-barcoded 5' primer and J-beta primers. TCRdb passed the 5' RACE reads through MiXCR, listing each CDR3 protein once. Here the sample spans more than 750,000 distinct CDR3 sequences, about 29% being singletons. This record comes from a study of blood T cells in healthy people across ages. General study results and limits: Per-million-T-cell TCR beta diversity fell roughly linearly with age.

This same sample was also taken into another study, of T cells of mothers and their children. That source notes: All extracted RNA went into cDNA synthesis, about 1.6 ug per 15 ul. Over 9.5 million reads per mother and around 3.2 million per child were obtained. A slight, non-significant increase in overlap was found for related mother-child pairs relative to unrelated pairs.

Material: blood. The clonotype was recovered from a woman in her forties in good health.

The CDR3: CASSMIPGQGADTQYF. CDR3 sequence (DNA): TGTGCCAGCAGCATGATCCCGGGACAGGGTGCAGATACGCAGTATTTT. V and J are TRBV9 and TRBJ2-3; TRBD1 matches 9 bases. Germline V gene lookup returns CDR1 SGDLS and CDR2 YYNGEE. The V and J ends lost 4 bases and 4 bases, in that order; junction bases with no gene match: 10. The CDR3 loop spans 16 amino acids.